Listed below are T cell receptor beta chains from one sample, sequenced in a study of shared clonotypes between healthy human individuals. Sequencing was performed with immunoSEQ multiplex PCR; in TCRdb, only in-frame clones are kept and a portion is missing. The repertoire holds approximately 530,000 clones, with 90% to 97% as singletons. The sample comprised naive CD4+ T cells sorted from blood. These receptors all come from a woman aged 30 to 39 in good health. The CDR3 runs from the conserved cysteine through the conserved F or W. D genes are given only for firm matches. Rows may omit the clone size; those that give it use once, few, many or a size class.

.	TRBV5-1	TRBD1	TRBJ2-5	CASSSQGGAETQYF	TGCGCCAGCAGTTCACAGGGGGGTGCAGAGACCCAGTACTTC
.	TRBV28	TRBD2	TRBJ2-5	CASSLGLAGVETQYF	TGTGCCAGCAGTCTCGGACTAGCGGGAGTAGAGACCCAGTACTTC
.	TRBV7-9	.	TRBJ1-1	CASSLAQLGTEAFF	TGTGCCAGCAGCTTAGCCCAGTTAGGTACTGAAGCTTTCTTT
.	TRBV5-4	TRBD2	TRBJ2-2	CASSSASGLPNTGELFF	TGTGCCAGCAGCTCAGCTAGCGGACTCCCAAACACCGGGGAGCTGTTTTTT
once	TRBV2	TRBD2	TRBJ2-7	CASRGSGRPYEQYF	TGTGCCAGCAGGGGGAGCGGGAGACCCTACGAGCAGTACTTC
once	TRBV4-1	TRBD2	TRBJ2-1	CASSQRGLAGVHNEQFF	TGCGCCAGCAGCCAACGGGGACTAGCGGGAGTCCACAATGAGCAGTTCTTC
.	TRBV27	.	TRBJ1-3	CASSLSWGNTIYF	TGTGCCAGCAGTTTGAGCTGGGGAAACACCATATATTTT
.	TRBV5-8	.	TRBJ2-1	CASSLGTLYNEQFF	TGTGCCAGCAGCTTAGGGACCCTTTACAATGAGCAGTTCTTC
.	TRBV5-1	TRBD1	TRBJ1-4	CASRPDRGGEKLFF	TGCGCCAGCAGACCGGACAGGGGAGGAGAAAAACTGTTTTTT
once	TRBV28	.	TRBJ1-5	CASSPTNQPQHF	TGTGCCAGCAGTCCCACTAATCAGCCCCAGCATTTT
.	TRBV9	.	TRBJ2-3	CASSFSEFTDTQYF	TGTGCCAGCAGCTTTAGCGAGTTCACAGATACGCAGTATTTT
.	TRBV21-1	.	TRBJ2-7	CASSTGPGSGDEQYF	TGTGCCAGCAGCACGGGGCCGGGCTCTGGCGACGAGCAGTACTTC
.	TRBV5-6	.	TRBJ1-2	CASSFSSYGYTF	TGTGCCAGCAGCTTTTCAAGCTATGGCTACACCTTC
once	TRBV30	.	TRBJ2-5	CAWTTMETQYF	TGTGCCTGGACCACCATGGAGACCCAGTACTTC
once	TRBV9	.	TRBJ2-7	CASSPTQGPYEQYF	TGTGCCAGCAGCCCAACCCAGGGCCCTTACGAGCAGTACTTC
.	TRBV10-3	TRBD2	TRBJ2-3	CAISEYGTSGITDTQYF	TGTGCCATCAGTGAGTATGGGACTAGCGGGATCACAGATACGCAGTATTTT
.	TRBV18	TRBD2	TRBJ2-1	CASSPPGLAGDNEQFF	TGTGCCAGCTCACCACCAGGACTAGCGGGAGACAATGAGCAGTTCTTC
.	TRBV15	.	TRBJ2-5	CATSGNFQETQYF	TGTGCCACCAGCGGAAACTTCCAAGAGACCCAGTACTTC
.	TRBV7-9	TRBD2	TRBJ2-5	CASSGRRTSGSEETQYF	TGTGCCAGCAGCGGGCGGCGGACTAGCGGGAGTGAGGAGACCCAGTACTTC
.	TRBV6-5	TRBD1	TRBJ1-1	CATSGQGHGTEAFF	TGTGCCACTTCCGGACAGGGGCATGGTACTGAAGCTTTCTTT